The clone carrying this T cell receptor beta chain was seen a handful of times. This sample is part of a study of blood T cells in healthy people across ages. For the second PCR, which ran for about 6 to 11 cycles, a sample-barcoded 5' primer and a J-beta primer mix were used. MiXCR was run by TCRdb on the 5' RACE reads, yielding one entry per CDR3 protein. The sample consists of hundreds of thousands of distinct CDR3 sequences, roughly 50% of them appearing once. Researchers collected ten milliliters of peripheral blood from every single donor. With 5 bases clipped from V and 0 bases from J, the junction kept 4 bases outside the gene matches. CDR1 is DFQATT and CDR2 is SNEGSKA in the germline V gene (reference sequence). The CDR3 loop spans 14 amino acids.

The material sequenced was blood. The chain joins TRBV20-1 to TRBJ2-7; 10 bases map to TRBD2. The TCR was taken from a man aged 35-49 years in good health. The CDR3 spells CSAGTSVVSYEQYF. The CDR3 DNA follows: TGCAGTGCTGGGACTAGCGTCGTCTCCTACGAGCAGTACTTC.